Shown below are 17 T cell receptor beta chains from a single sample sequenced in a study of graft-versus-host responses after intestinal transplantation. Sequenced by immunoSEQ multiplex PCR; TCRdb stores in-frame clones only, minus some. The sample consists of some 22,000 clones, 85% to 95% of them appearing once. The input for sequencing was PBMCs, taken around 40 days after intestinal transplant. These receptors were collected from a human patient who received an intestinal transplant, so some T cells may come from the graft donor.

The chain links TRBV9 to TRBJ2-5; D may be TRBD1 or TRBD2 (5 bases each). Trimming left V 0 bases short and J 5 bases short, with 17 bases between. CDR3 length: 16 residues. CDR1 is SGDLS, CDR2 YYNGEE, per germline. CDR3 coding DNA: TGTGCCAGCAGCGTAGAGTCCCTTTGGGGGACGGAGACCCAGTACTTC. This gives the protein CASSVESLWGTETQYF.

The chain links TRBV19 to TRBJ2-7, with 9 bases matching TRBD1. The germline V gene has CDR1 LNHDA and CDR2 SQIVND (reference sequence). The CDR3 has 14 residues. V lost 5 bases and J lost 2; bases outside the gene matches: 4. The DNA of the CDR3 is TGTGCCAGTAGTCCCGGACAGGGGCCCTACGAGCAGTACTTC. Protein sequence: CASSPGQGPYEQYF.

The rearrangement links TRBV15 to TRBJ2-3, with 11 bases that match TRBD1. V gave up 5 bases and J gave up 3 bases; unmatched junction bases: 10. The CDR3 runs to 17 residues. CDR1 LNHNV and CDR2 YYDKDF come from the germline V gene (reference sequence). The CDR3 nucleotides read TGTGCCACCAGCGGATTTGGGGGGGACAGGGGGACAGATACGCAGTATTTT. Its translation: CATSGFGGDRGTDTQYF.

The chain joins TRBV7-3 to TRBJ2-6; D is ambiguous. V lost 5 bases and J lost 0, with 8 bases in between. The CDR3 is 15 amino acids. Germline CDR1 and CDR2: SGHTA and FQGTGA. The CDR3 protein is CASSQSPSGANVLTF. CDR3 coding DNA: TGTGCCAGCAGCCAAAGCCCCTCTGGGGCCAACGTCCTGACTTTC.

The rearrangement uses TRBV21-1 and TRBJ2-5; the table's D call TRBD2 went unverified against the DNA. TRBV21-1 is listed as a pseudogene. This CDR3 is 16 amino acids long. The DNA of the CDR3 is TGTGCCAGCAGCAGAGTTTCTAGCGGGAGGGCGGAGACCCAGTACTTC. Its protein product is CASSRVSSGRAETQYF.

This chain uses TRBV5-6 with TRBJ2-1, with D perhaps assigned TRBD1 or TRBD2 (5 bases each). The CDR3 covers 13 residues. The V gene lost 4 bases and the J gene lost 10 bases, with 15 bases spanning the gap. CDR1 is SGHDT, CDR2 YYEEEE, per germline. The CDR3 DNA sequence: TGTGCCAGCAGCGGGGCCCTAGCTGTCGAGCAGTTCTTC. Its translation is CASSGALAVEQFF. Supplemented by reference TRBV5-6 and TRBJ2-1, the full variable domain reads DAGVTQSPTHLIKTRGQQVTLRCSPKSGHDTVSWYQQALGQGPQFIFQYYEEEERQRGNFPDRFSGHQFPNYSSELNVNALLLGDSALYLCASSGALAVEQFFGPGTRLTVL.

The J gene is TRBJ1-2, the V gene TRBV6-6; D is undetermined. The V end was cut by 0 bases, the J end by 8 bases, with 10 bases between. Germline V gene sequence: CDR1 MNHNY, CDR2 SVGAGI (reference sequence). The CDR3 consists of 13 residues. The CDR3 sequence is CASSYSNSWGYTF. The DNA for the CDR3 is TGTGCCAGCAGTTACTCCAACAGTTGGGGCTACACCTTC.

The rearrangement uses TRBV7-9 and TRBJ1-3; D is unclear. The CDR3 is 16 residues long. Trimming removed 2 bases at V and 1 base at J, with 12 bases between. CDR1 is SEHNR, CDR2 FQNEAQ, per germline (reference sequence). CDR3 in amino acids: CASSLYPRVSGNTIYF. The DNA of the CDR3 is TGTGCCAGCAGCTTATATCCCCGGGTTTCTGGAAACACCATATATTTT.

This clone was observed a few times. The chain recombines TRBV7-9 with TRBJ1-4; no reliable D call. Trimming cost V 1 base and J 8 bases, with 5 bases left between them. The germline V gene has CDR1 SEHNR and CDR2 FQNEAQ (reference sequence). CDR3 length: 12 residues. The CDR3 loop is CASSLGSEKLFF. CDR3 coding DNA: TGTGCCAGCAGCTTAGGGAGCGAAAAACTGTTTTTT.

V gene TRBV2 combines with J gene TRBJ2-5, with 12 bases lining up with TRBD2. The CDR3 runs to 17 residues. Trimming at V came to 2 bases and at J to 2 bases, leaving 6 bases not matched to a gene. Germline-derived CDR1 and CDR2 are SNHLY and FYNNEI. For the CDR3, the DNA is TGTGCCAGCAGTGAACCGGGGACTAGCGGGTTACAAGAGACCCAGTACTTC. Its translation is CASSEPGTSGLQETQYF.

The chain carries TRBV13 and TRBJ2-1; the match to TRBD2 covers 13 bases. The junction had 10 bases not matched to a gene; V was cut back by 4 bases and J by 4 bases. CDR3 length: 18 residues. Per germline, CDR1 PRHDT and CDR2 FYEKMQ (reference sequence). CDR3 region: CASSSPTSGRGPYNEQFF. The CDR3 DNA sequence: TGTGCCAGCAGCTCCCCTACTAGCGGGAGGGGCCCTTACAATGAGCAGTTCTTC.

The rearrangement uses TRBV4-1 and TRBJ1-2, with a possible D match to TRBD1 (6 bases). The germline gives CDR1 MGHRA, CDR2 YSYEKL. This CDR3 is 16 amino acids long. The V end lost 1 base, the J end lost 4 bases, and 16 bases lay between the germline ends. The CDR3 sequence: CASSQAPGGRGYGYTF. CDR3 coding DNA: TGCGCCAGCAGCCAAGCTCCCGGGGGGCGCGGCTATGGCTACACCTTC.

The V and J genes are TRBV5-1 and TRBJ1-5; D is possibly TRBD1 (5 bases). Germline CDR1 SGHRS, CDR2 YFSETQ. V lost 4 bases, J lost 7 bases, and 15 bases lay in between. The CDR3 is made up of 14 amino acids. In DNA, the CDR3 is TGCGCCAGCAGCCTATGGGGCGCACAGCAGCCCCAGCATTTT. It yields the protein CASSLWGAQQPQHF.

The rearrangement uses TRBV19 and TRBJ1-2; D is unresolved. Trimming took off 3 bases at V and 8 bases at J, with 10 bases between the two ends. The CDR3 has 12 amino acids. The germline gives CDR1 LNHDA, CDR2 SQIVND (reference sequence). The chain's CDR3 is CASSMGGEGYTF. CDR3 DNA: TGTGCCAGTAGTATGGGTGGGGAAGGCTACACCTTC. Using reference TRBV19 and TRBJ1-2 for the parts outside the CDR3, the full variable domain is DGGITQSPKYLFRKEGQNVTLSCEQNLNHDAMYWYRQDPGQGLRLIYYSQIVNDFQKGDIAEGYSVSREKKESFPLTVTSAQKNPTAFYLCASSMGGEGYTFGSGTRLTVV.

This chain joins TRBV27 and TRBJ1-4; a weak D match, TRBD1 (6 bases). V lost 0 bases to trimming and J lost 3 bases, with 11 bases between them. Germline-derived CDR1 and CDR2 are MNHEY and SMNVEV (reference sequence). This CDR3 is built from 16 residues. The CDR3 sequence is CASSLSIAGANEKLFF. CDR3 DNA sequence: TGTGCCAGCAGTTTATCGATAGCAGGGGCTAATGAAAAACTGTTTTTT.

This clone has only one observation. The V call is TRBV6-5, the J call TRBJ2-1; the D call may be TRBD1 or TRBD2 (5 bases each). Germline V lookup: CDR1 MNHEY, CDR2 SVGAGI. The ends were cut back, 0 bases at V and 3 bases at J, with 9 bases in the middle. The CDR3 extends over 15 amino acids. The CDR3 DNA follows: TGTGCCAGCAGTTACTCCGAGGGGTTCTACAATGAGCAGTTCTTC. Translating gives CASSYSEGFYNEQFF.

The V call is TRBV15, the J call TRBJ2-5, with TRBD2 identical over 10 bases. With the DNA end fitting TRBJ2-7 better, the J assignment may be wrong. The CDR3 covers 17 residues. Germline CDR1 LNHNV, CDR2 YYDKDF (reference sequence). CDR3 nucleotides: TGTGCCACCAGCAGCCATAGGAGCGGGAGGGTCTACTACGAGCAGTACTTC. Protein: CATSSHRSGRVYYEQYF.